These T cell receptor beta chains were read from a single sample in a study of cytomegalovirus exposure and HLA in healthy donors. Produced via immunoSEQ multiplex PCR; TCRdb's table is partial and in-frame only. This sample has some 170,000 clones; roughly 96% occur once, and the top ten carry approximately 0.97%. The specimen was PBMCs. These receptors all come from a woman aged 18 to 35 in good health and CMV-seronegative. CDR3s leave out the opening cysteine and the closing phenylalanine or tryptophan. Rows may omit the clone size; those that give it use once, few, many or a size class.

cdr3_aa | v_call | cdr3_length | clone_size | j_call
SVVDREDQPQH | TRBV29-1 | 11 | - | TRBJ1-5
ASSFLEAETQY | TRBV7-7 | 11 | - | TRBJ2-5
ASSEAGRVSEAF | TRBV25-1 | 12 | - | TRBJ1-1
ASSFDSYEQY | TRBV11-3 | 10 | - | TRBJ2-7
ASSYLEGSNEQY | TRBV6-6 | 12 | - | TRBJ2-7
ASTLLAGGKNEQF | TRBV7-3 | 13 | - | TRBJ2-1
ASSLASRGEQY | TRBV5-1 | 11 | - | TRBJ2-7
ASRDRANYGYT | TRBV6-5 | 11 | - | TRBJ1-2
ASSFILAGGSYEQY | TRBV5-6 | 14 | - | TRBJ2-7
ASSNNLAPGTDTQY | TRBV5-4 | 14 | - | TRBJ2-3
SVEQARANYGYT | TRBV29-1 | 12 | - | TRBJ1-2
ASTGGGLEQY | TRBV5-1 | 10 | - | TRBJ2-7
ASSPQGSTNTEAF | TRBV18 | 13 | - | TRBJ1-1
ASSPPSFEQRTDTQY | TRBV18 | 15 | - | TRBJ2-3
ASSSGTGNRNTIY | TRBV18 | 13 | - | TRBJ1-3
ASSTSLGNQPQH | TRBV7-2 | 12 | - | TRBJ1-5
ASSLLLNTEAF | TRBV5-4 | 11 | - | TRBJ1-1
ASSPGFVNQPQH | TRBV6-6 | 12 | few | TRBJ1-5
ASSLGGGNQPQH | TRBV2 | 12 | - | TRBJ1-5
ASSRGQGGYEQY | TRBV6-5 | 12 | - | TRBJ2-7
ASSPRQGTAYEQY | TRBV18 | 13 | - | TRBJ2-7
ASSPSGGRQETQY | TRBV5-1 | 13 | - | TRBJ2-5
ASSFGEASSYEQY | TRBV9 | 13 | - | TRBJ2-7
ATSRGGGNQPQH | TRBV15 | 12 | - | TRBJ1-5
ASSQVELADYTGELF | TRBV4-2 | 15 | - | TRBJ2-2
ASSSLGNPPDEQY | TRBV5-1 | 13 | - | TRBJ2-7
ASSPNPGSAGDQPQH | TRBV7-6 | 15 | - | TRBJ1-5
ASSFDREGTYGYT | TRBV6-5 | 13 | - | TRBJ1-2
ASSVVDRDYGYT | TRBV9 | 12 | - | TRBJ1-2
ASSDRDHYGYT | TRBV6-5 | 11 | - | TRBJ1-2
ASSHSQGAFGYT | TRBV7-6 | 12 | - | TRBJ1-2
ASSQTGSSYEQY | TRBV5-1 | 12 | - | TRBJ2-7
ASSLGGGTDTQY | TRBV5-1 | 12 | - | TRBJ2-3
ASSYSDRKNSPLH | TRBV6-5 | 13 | - | TRBJ1-6
ASSQGGTYEQY | TRBV6-5 | 11 | - | TRBJ2-7
ASSYPSGTSGANHAETQY | TRBV9 | 18 | - | TRBJ2-5
ASSLDVGGGEQY | TRBV7-2 | 12 | - | TRBJ2-7
ASSQARPLRTEAF | TRBV14 | 13 | - | TRBJ1-1
ASSYGVRGETQY | TRBV6-5 | 12 | - | TRBJ2-5
ASSDTGGGAYNEQF | TRBV2 | 14 | - | TRBJ2-1
AISEGGQPNRQETQY | TRBV10-3 | 15 | - | TRBJ2-5
ASSFSGGEY | TRBV5-5 | 9 | - | TRBJ2-7
ASSIGDSPNYGYT | TRBV5-5 | 13 | - | TRBJ1-2
ASSVVAQSSYGYT | TRBV9 | 13 | - | TRBJ1-2
ASSPHPPSGVIGELF | TRBV5-4 | 15 | once | TRBJ2-2
ASSISGADTQY | TRBV19 | 11 | - | TRBJ2-3
ASSKEVRETQY | TRBV6-5 | 11 | - | TRBJ2-5
ASSYSSLVETQY | TRBV6-6 | 12 | - | TRBJ2-5
SVREGNAEAF | TRBV29-1 | 10 | - | TRBJ1-1
ASSVTGGVYNEQF | TRBV9 | 13 | - | TRBJ2-1
SVEGWGQGATTGELF | TRBV29-1 | 15 | - | TRBJ2-2
ASSRLDRGGNQPQH | TRBV7-9 | 14 | - | TRBJ1-5
ASSSAGQGYNEQF | TRBV7-3 | 13 | - | TRBJ2-1